These 21 T cell receptor beta chains were all obtained from the same sample, sequenced in a study of identical twins (TCRdb year 2016). Library prep was done by 5' RACE. Sequencing instrument: Illumina HiSeq 2000. TCRdb reprocessing: public reads trimmed at Q25 with fastp, clones called with MiXCR, in-frame beta chains kept. Under each unique CDR3 protein, matching rows form one entry showing the most common genes and DNA. For this sample the table gives more than 120 distinct CDR3 sequences, of which roughly 89% were detected only once. The ten biggest clones cover around an eighth of the sample. Source material: PBMCs. These receptors all come from a woman under 30 in good health. This table probably holds off-target reads from a library built for another chain.

CDR3 in amino acids: CASSLAGESPQHF. The CDR3 region has the DNA TGTGCCAGCAGCTTAGCGGGGGAGTCGCCCCAGCATTTT. The rearrangement links TRBV7-2 to TRBJ1-5; tentatively, D is TRBD1 (5 bases). Between the trimmed V and J ends, which lost 0 bases and 9 bases, there was a span of 9 bases. This CDR3 is built from 13 residues. Per germline, CDR1 SGHTA and CDR2 FQGNSA. The full variable domain, completed using reference TRBV7-2 and TRBJ1-5, is GAGVSQSPSNKVTEKGKDVELRCDPISGHTALYWYRQSLGQGLEFLIYFQGNSAPDKSGLPSDRFSAERTGGSVSTLTIQRTQQEDSAVYLCASSLAGESPQHFGDGTRLSIL.

The chain joins TRBV6-5 to TRBJ2-4, with TRBD1 matching over 7 bases. V shed 4 bases and J 0 bases; nucleotides not matched to a gene: 9. Per germline, CDR1 MNHEY and CDR2 SVGAGI. The CDR3 consists of 17 residues. The CDR3 sequence is CASSSPGTVIAKNIQYF. For the CDR3, the DNA is TGTGCCAGCAGTTCCCCCGGGACAGTGATAGCCAAAAACATTCAGTACTTC.

V usage is TRBV12-3 or TRBV12-4 and J usage is TRBJ2-7, with 8 bases aligning to TRBD1. V lost 6 bases, J lost 6 bases, and 7 bases stayed unmatched. CDR3 length equals 13 residues. CDR3 amino acids: CASRIDRGGEQYF. The DNA for the CDR3 is TGTGCCAGCAGAATCGACAGGGGCGGCGAGCAGTACTTC.

The chain recombines TRBV2 with TRBJ2-2; tentatively, D is TRBD1 (5 bases). Trimming took off 8 bases at V and 5 bases at J, with 9 bases between the two ends. This CDR3 contains 12 residues. Germline V lookup: CDR1 SNHLY, CDR2 FYNNEI. CDR3: CASGKGTGELFF. The CDR3 nucleotides read TGTGCCAGCGGGAAGGGGACCGGGGAGCTGTTTTTT.

The chain has TRBV7-6 and TRBJ2-1, with 9 nucleotides matching TRBD2. The CDR3 covers 16 residues. Looked up from germline, CDR1 is SGHVS and CDR2 is FNYEAQ. Losses at the gene ends were 2 bases for V and 2 bases for J; bases not matched to a gene: 4. CDR3 sequence: CASSLTSGPPYNEQFF. CDR3 in DNA: TGTGCCAGCAGCTTAACTAGCGGGCCTCCCTACAATGAGCAGTTCTTC.

The chain links TRBV7-2 to TRBJ2-2; 7 bases agree with TRBD1. The CDR3 has 14 amino acids. V lost 5 bases, J lost 4 bases, and 4 bases stayed unmatched. CDR1 SGHTA and CDR2 FQGNSA come from the germline V gene. CDR3 loop: CASSPGQTTGELFF. The CDR3 nucleotides are TGTGCCAGCAGCCCGGGACAGACCACCGGGGAGCTGTTTTTT.

The chain has TRBV10-1 and TRBJ2-7, with 8 bases identical to TRBD2. CDR3 length equals 13 residues. Germline CDR1 is WNHNN and CDR2 is SYGVQD (reference sequence). After removal of 5 bases from V and 6 bases from J, the junction contained 6 bases not matched to a gene. CDR3: CASSPGGGPEQYF. The CDR3 DNA sequence: TGCGCCAGCAGTCCGGGAGGGGGTCCCGAGCAGTACTTC.

The chain combines TRBV6-5 with TRBJ2-2; no reliable D call. Deletions cut 0 bases from V and 4 bases from J, with 6 bases between. This CDR3 region has 14 residues. CDR1 is MNHEY, CDR2 SVGAGI, per germline. CDR3 nucleotide sequence: TGTGCCAGCAGTTACTCAGGGCTCACCGGGGAGCTGTTTTTT. It translates to CASSYSGLTGELFF.

V usage is TRBV3-1 and J usage is TRBJ2-1, with 9 bases aligning to TRBD2. Trimming at V came to 0 bases and at J to 2 bases, leaving 5 bases not matched to a gene. CDR1 LGHDT and CDR2 YNNKEL come from the germline V gene (reference sequence). The CDR3 has 17 amino acids. CDR3 amino acids: CASSQDWASGTYNEQFF. The CDR3 nucleotides read TGTGCCAGCAGCCAAGATTGGGCTAGCGGGACCTACAATGAGCAGTTCTTC.

The chain employs TRBV12-3 or TRBV12-4 and TRBJ2-7; 7 bases line up with TRBD2. CDR3 size: 17 residues. V dropped 3 bases and J dropped 6; count of bases not matched to a gene: 17. CDR3 sequence reads: CASSFSVGGGLSGEQYF. CDR3 DNA sequence: TGTGCCAGCAGTTTTTCGGTTGGCGGGGGACTTTCAGGCGAGCAGTACTTC.

This clonotype showed up just once. DNA of the CDR3: TGCGCCAGCAGTGATCAGGGACTAGCGGGAGACGAGACCCAGTACTTC. This sequence encodes CASSDQGLAGDETQYF. J is TRBJ2-5 and V is TRBV10-1, with 14 bases fitting TRBD2. CDR1 and CDR2 from the germline V gene are WNHNN and SYGVQD (reference sequence). The CDR3 extends over 16 amino acids. After removal of 3 bases from V and 5 bases from J, the junction contained 5 bases not matched to a gene.

The chain has TRBV10-1 and TRBJ2-1; D unclear. V gave up 0 bases and J gave up 6 bases, with 12 bases separating them. CDR3 length: 15 amino acids. Germline V gives CDR1 WNHNN, CDR2 SYGVQD (reference sequence). The CDR3 loop reads CASSESRFRSNEQFF. The CDR3 DNA reads as TGCGCCAGCAGTGAGTCGAGGTTTCGAAGCAATGAGCAGTTCTTC.

This clonotype was counted only a few times. The chain couples TRBV18 to TRBJ2-3, with D unresolved. Trimming cost V 6 bases and J 0 bases, with 10 bases left between them. The CDR3 loop spans 14 amino acids. Germline assignment: CDR1 KGHSH and CDR2 LQKENI. Here the CDR3 DNA reads TGTGCCAGCTCCACCATAGACAGCACAGATACGCAGTATTTT. Its translation: CASSTIDSTDTQYF.

This chain links TRBV12-5 with TRBJ2-3; 7 bases align to TRBD2. The ends lost 7 bases at V and 1 base at J; junction bases unmatched: 5. Per the germline V gene, CDR1 is LGHNT and CDR2 is FRNRAP. This CDR3 has 14 residues. The CDR3 spells CASVTGLGTDTQYF. In DNA form, the CDR3 reads TGTGCTAGTGTCACCGGACTAGGCACAGATACGCAGTATTTT. The whole variable domain, remainder taken from reference TRBV12-5 and TRBJ2-3, is DARVTQTPRHKVTEMGQEVTMRCQPILGHNTVFWYRQTMMQGLELLAYFRNRAPLDDSGMPKDRFSAEMPDATLATLKIQPSEPRDSAVYFCASVTGLGTDTQYFGPGTRLTVL.

This clonotype appeared once. The DNA of the CDR3 is TGTGCCAGCAGTTCCGGCCGACTAGCGGGAGGGGACGAGCAGTACTTC. Translation gives CASSSGRLAGGDEQYF. The V and J genes are TRBV27 and TRBJ2-7; 14 nucleotides match TRBD2. V was clipped by 4 bases and J by 5 bases; unmatched bases: 7. Per germline, CDR1 MNHEY and CDR2 SMNVEV (reference sequence). There are 16 residues in the CDR3.

The chain joins TRBV25-1 to TRBJ2-2; 11 bases line up with TRBD2. The CDR3 has 15 amino acids. CDR1 is MGHDK, CDR2 SYGVNS, per germline. The junction had 6 bases not matched to a gene; V was cut back by 5 bases and J by 7 bases. The CDR3 sequence: CASSRTSGRGGELFF. The CDR3 DNA reads as TGTGCCAGCAGTCGGACTAGCGGGCGAGGCGGGGAGCTGTTTTTT.

This clonotype came up once. The chain recombines TRBV10-1 with TRBJ2-2; D not certain. The CDR3 has 11 amino acids. CDR1 and CDR2 (germline): WNHNN, SYGVQD (reference sequence). V was pared by 3 bases and J by 6 bases, with 2 bases between. The CDR3 nucleotides read TGCGCCAGCAGTGAAGCCGGGGAGCTGTTTTTT. Its translation: CASSEAGELFF.

The rearrangement links TRBV7-7 to TRBJ2-3; D may be TRBD2 (5 bases). The V gene lost 0 bases and the J gene lost 5 bases, with 6 bases spanning the gap. The V gene's germline CDR1 is SSHAT and CDR2 FNYEAQ (reference sequence). The CDR3 consists of 13 residues. CDR3 in amino acids: CASSLAEGDTQYF. The CDR3 coding sequence is TGTGCCAGCAGCTTAGCCGAGGGAGATACGCAGTATTTT. The whole variable domain, filled in from reference TRBV7-7 and TRBJ2-3, reads GAGVSQSPRYKVTKRGQDVTLRCDPISSHATLYWYQQALGQGPEFLTYFNYEAQPDKSGLPSDRFSAERPEGSISTLTIQRTEQRDSAMYRCASSLAEGDTQYFGPGTRLTVL.

This chain uses TRBV10-3 with TRBJ1-4; D unclear. Looked up from germline, CDR1 is ENHRY and CDR2 is SYGVKD. CDR3 size: 16 residues. Trimming stripped 2 bases from V and 2 bases from J, with 12 bases between. The DNA for the CDR3 is TGTGCCATCAGTGAGAGGAGGGTCGGGACTAATGAAAAACTGTTTTTT. It codes for CAISERRVGTNEKLFF.

The chain has TRBV25-1 and TRBJ2-3; 12 bases are shared with TRBD2. The germline CDR1 and CDR2 sequences are MGHDK and SYGVNS. The CDR3 runs to 17 residues. The V and J ends lost 2 bases and 1 base, in that order; junction bases with no gene match: 4. CDR3 loop: CASSELAGGPGTDTQYF. DNA of the CDR3: TGTGCCAGCAGTGAACTAGCGGGAGGGCCCGGCACAGATACGCAGTATTTT.

The J gene is TRBJ1-6, the V gene TRBV6-1; 9 nucleotides agree with TRBD1. The CDR3 spans 16 residues. The V gene's germline CDR1 is MNHNS and CDR2 SASEGT. The ends lost 6 bases at V and 9 bases at J; junction bases unmatched: 12. The CDR3 coding sequence is TGTGCCAGCAGCCGTCCGGGACAGGGAGAAGGTTCACCCCTCCACTTT. This translates into CASSRPGQGEGSPLHF.